The next 30 T cell receptor beta chains were all read from a single sample in a study of cytomegalovirus exposure and HLA in healthy donors (dated by TCRdb to the late 2010s). The protocol used for the library was the immunoSEQ multiplex PCR assay. For the multiplex PCR, a mixture combining 60 forward primers for TCR Vbeta segments and 13 reverse primers for TCR Jbeta segments was used. As stored in TCRdb, this immuneACCESS dataset retains in-frame rearrangements with V and J assigned. A fraction of the clones does not appear; measured against another copy, unresolved V genes explain less than half of the discrepancy, and the remainder lacks a known reason. This sample is represented by 90,000 to 150,000 clones; around 75% of them were singletons. In total, the top ten clones hold about 2.7% of the sample. Sequencing was performed on PBMCs. The receptors stem from a woman in her 40s in good health and CMV-seropositive.

This clone was found a few times. The genes are TRBV2 and TRBJ1-5; TRBD1 agrees at 7 bases. Trimming cost V 7 bases and J 5 bases; bases outside gene matches: 8. The V gene's germline CDR1 is SNHLY and CDR2 FYNNEI. This CDR3 comprises 14 residues. The DNA of the CDR3 is TGTGCCAGCACCAAAGGTACAGGGGATCAGCCCCAGCATTTT. It translates to CASTKGTGDQPQHF.

The V gene is TRBV9, the J gene TRBJ2-2; possibly TRBD1 for D (5 bases). The CDR3 has 17 amino acids. From germline, CDR1 is SGDLS and CDR2 YYNGEE. Between the trimmed V and J ends, which lost 5 bases and 4 bases, there was a span of 21 bases. The CDR3 sequence: CASRPEGARAFTGELFF. CDR3 in DNA: TGTGCCAGCAGACCAGAAGGGGCCAGGGCCTTCACCGGGGAGCTGTTTTTT.

The chain links TRBV25-1 to TRBJ1-1; 8 positions match TRBD1. CDR1 is MGHDK and CDR2 is SYGVNS in the germline V gene. V gave up 0 bases and J gave up 10 bases; unmatched junction bases: 16. The CDR3 consists of 17 residues. Here the CDR3 reads CASSEYGGATGERRAFF. CDR3 in DNA: TGTGCCAGCAGTGAATACGGTGGGGCGACAGGGGAGCGGCGAGCTTTCTTT.

This clone appeared once. The chain is built from TRBV29-1 and TRBJ2-5; a possible D gene is TRBD2 (6 bases). This CDR3 has 12 residues. From germline, CDR1 is SQVTM and CDR2 ANQGSEA. V shed 2 bases and J shed 4 bases, with 8 bases lying between them. The CDR3 nucleotides are TGCAGCGTTGAATCCGGGGGAGAGACCCAGTACTTC. Translating it yields CSVESGGETQYF.

The rearrangement links TRBV7-9 to TRBJ1-2; 7 bases match TRBD1. This CDR3 has 15 residues. Per the germline V gene, CDR1 is SEHNR and CDR2 is FQNEAQ (reference sequence). V lost 5 bases and J lost 5; bases outside the gene matches: 11. CDR3: CASSTGQTLLYGYTF. The CDR3 region has the DNA TGTGCCAGCAGCACGGGACAGACCTTGTTATATGGCTACACCTTC.

This clone turned up a few times. The chain links TRBV6-5 to TRBJ1-1; TRBD1 might be the D (6 bases). In germline, CDR1 is MNHEY, CDR2 SVGAGI. The CDR3 is 15 residues long. The V end lost 4 bases, the J end lost 1 base, and 13 bases lay between the germline ends. Here the CDR3 reads CASSWTVSGNTEAFF. The CDR3 DNA is TGTGCCAGCAGTTGGACAGTTAGTGGGAACACTGAAGCTTTCTTT.

This clone is a singleton in its sample. The V and J genes are TRBV5-1 and TRBJ2-6; 7 bases are a match to TRBD1. This CDR3 comprises 17 residues. Trimming removed 4 bases from V and 0 bases from J; junction bases left unmatched: 7. CDR1 SGHRS and CDR2 YFSETQ come from the germline V gene. CDR3 in amino acids: CASSRTGDPSGANVLTF. CDR3 nucleotide sequence: TGCGCCAGCAGCCGCACAGGGGATCCCTCTGGGGCCAACGTCCTGACTTTC.

The chain recombines TRBV30 with TRBJ2-2; possible D gene TRBD1, 6 bases. This CDR3 spans 14 amino acids. Germline CDR1 and CDR2: GTSNPN and SVGIG (reference sequence). Trimming took 4 bases from V and 0 from J, leaving 9 bases between them. CDR3 nucleotides: TGTGCCTGGAAGGACAGCACGAACACCGGGGAGCTGTTTTTT. Its translation: CAWKDSTNTGELFF. Full variable domain (missing parts from reference TRBV30 and TRBJ2-2): SQTIHQWPATLVQPVGSPLSLECTVEGTSNPNLYWYRQAAGRGLQLLFYSVGIGQISSEVPQNLSASRPQDRQFILSSKKLLLSDSGFYLCAWKDSTNTGELFFGEGSRLTVL.

The rearrangement uses TRBV6-1 and TRBJ1-4; TRBD1 might be the D (6 bases). V lost 8 bases to trimming and J lost 7 bases, with 14 bases between them. CDR3 length: 13 residues. In germline, CDR1 is MNHNS, CDR2 SASEGT. The CDR3 DNA reads TGTGCCAGCTCCGACAGGTTTTCTGAAAAACTGTTTTTT. Its protein product is CASSDRFSEKLFF.

This clone has a handful of counts. The chain links TRBV5-1 to TRBJ1-4; 12 bases are shared with TRBD1. The CDR3 loop spans 15 amino acids. Germline V gives CDR1 SGHRS, CDR2 YFSETQ. Germline trimming cut 4 bases from V and 6 bases from J; bases unmatched to any gene: 4. CDR3 sequence (DNA): TGCGCCAGCAGCGTAGGGACAGGGGGCTATGAAAAACTGTTTTTT. Amino acids: CASSVGTGGYEKLFF.

The rearrangement joins TRBV6-5 to TRBJ1-2; TRBD1 aligns across 7 bases. Germline CDR1 and CDR2: MNHEY and SVGAGI. The V and J ends lost 2 bases and 2 bases, in that order; junction bases with no gene match: 5. The CDR3 runs 15 residues. The CDR3 loop reads CASSYRTGPNYGYTF. CDR3 coding DNA: TGTGCCAGCAGTTACCGGACAGGACCGAACTATGGCTACACCTTC.

This clone was detected only a few times. The genes are TRBV27 and TRBJ2-7, with TRBD2 as a possible D gene (6 bases). The V gene's germline CDR1 is MNHEY and CDR2 SMNVEV (reference sequence). V lost 4 bases and J 2 bases, leaving 12 bases between the germline ends. The CDR3 runs to 14 residues. The CDR3 DNA sequence: TGTGCCAGCAGTTCCCTTACTAGCACCTACGAGCAGTACTTC. This translates into CASSSLTSTYEQYF.

A word on this clone: One end of the junction is discordant with germline, which a read error may explain. This chain connects TRBV19 to TRBJ1-5, with D unresolved. Germline V gene lookup returns CDR1 LNHDA and CDR2 SQIVND (reference sequence). The CDR3 is made up of 12 amino acids. The CDR3 sequence: CASSILGSSRVF. CDR3 nucleotides: TGTGCCAGTAGTATCCTCGGTAGCTCCCGGGTTTTT.

V gene TRBV28 combines with J gene TRBJ2-7; D possibly corresponds to TRBD2 (5 bases). This CDR3 comprises 15 residues. Trimming cost V 5 bases and J 3 bases, with 17 bases left between them. CDR1 and CDR2 (germline): MDHEN, SYDVKM. This CDR3 reads CASSIPQEVNYEQYF. The CDR3 bases are TGTGCCAGCAGTATCCCCCAGGAGGTCAACTACGAGCAGTACTTC.

The chain combines TRBV28 with TRBJ2-7; 10 bases match TRBD1. The CDR3 spans 15 residues. The germline CDR1 and CDR2 sequences are MDHEN and SYDVKM. Trimming at V came to 3 bases and at J to 5 bases, leaving 7 bases not matched to a gene. The CDR3 reads CASSFPKTGGNEQYF. Here the CDR3 DNA reads TGTGCCAGCAGTTTTCCCAAGACAGGGGGCAACGAGCAGTACTTC.

The chain uses TRBV6-6 and TRBJ1-5; the match to TRBD1 covers 11 bases. V was clipped by 2 bases and J by 6 bases; unmatched bases: 6. The CDR3 consists of 16 residues. Germline CDR1 MNHNY, CDR2 SVGAGI (reference sequence). This chain's CDR3 is CASSYIGTGGGQPQHF. The CDR3 DNA reads TGTGCCAGCAGTTACATTGGGACAGGGGGGGGTCAGCCCCAGCATTTT.

The chain is built from TRBV9 and TRBJ2-2; TRBD2 is a possible D gene (5 bases). The V and J ends lost 5 bases and 7 bases respectively, with 12 bases between them. The CDR3 length is 13 residues. Germline-derived CDR1 and CDR2 are SGDLS and YYNGEE. The CDR3 loop reads CASSYPRDGELFF. For the CDR3, the DNA is TGTGCCAGCAGTTATCCTCGGGACGGGGAGCTGTTTTTT.

V is TRBV5-4 and J is TRBJ1-2, with 9 bases fitting TRBD1. The CDR3 totals 14 residues. Trimming took 5 bases from V and 1 from J; bases not matched to a gene: 3. CDR1 and CDR2 (germline): SGHNT, YYREEE (reference sequence). CDR3 nucleotide sequence: TGTGCCAGCAGTAGGGACAGGGTTAACTATGGCTACACCTTC. Amino acids: CASSRDRVNYGYTF.

J is TRBJ1-2 and V is TRBV9; D is undetermined. V was shortened by 0 bases and J by 4 bases, with 16 bases between the two germline ends. There are 16 residues in the CDR3. The V gene's germline CDR1 is SGDLS and CDR2 YYNGEE. CDR3 residues: CASSVGLSAGTYGYTF. Here the CDR3 DNA reads TGTGCCAGCAGCGTAGGTTTGTCGGCAGGAACCTATGGCTACACCTTC.

CDR3: CASSIRVAGANVLTF. The DNA for the CDR3 is TGTGCCAGTAGTATTCGAGTAGCGGGGGCCAACGTCCTGACTTTC. This chain joins TRBV19 and TRBJ2-6, with D tentatively TRBD2 (5 bases). This CDR3 has 15 amino acids. The germline CDR1 and CDR2 sequences are LNHDA and SQIVND (reference sequence). Trimming took 3 bases from V and 4 from J, leaving 10 bases between them. The complete variable domain, with remaining parts taken from reference TRBV19 and TRBJ2-6, reads DGGITQSPKYLFRKEGQNVTLSCEQNLNHDAMYWYRQDPGQGLRLIYYSQIVNDFQKGDIAEGYSVSREKKESFPLTVTSAQKNPTAFYLCASSIRVAGANVLTFGAGSRLTVL.

V usage is TRBV4-2 and J usage is TRBJ2-2; TRBD2 matches 8 bases. Germline CDR1 LGHNA, CDR2 YNFKEQ. Trimming took 0 bases from V and 4 from J; bases not matched to a gene: 7. The CDR3 extends over 17 amino acids. The CDR3, as DNA: TGTGCCAGCAGCCAAGAAACCAGCGGGAGTATCACCGGGGAGCTGTTTTTT. Translated: CASSQETSGSITGELFF.

CDR3 coding DNA: TGTGCTAGTGGTTTGGACCTGGGACTAGCGGGAGGTCTAGGCGAGCAGTACTTC. As protein: CASGLDLGLAGGLGEQYF. This rearrangement joins TRBV12-5 to TRBJ2-7, with 15 bases fitting TRBD2. Per the germline V gene, CDR1 is LGHNT and CDR2 is FRNRAP. After removal of 1 base from V and 6 bases from J, the junction contained 10 bases not matched to a gene. The length of the CDR3 is 18 residues.

The V call is TRBV2, the J call TRBJ2-1; TRBD1 might be the D (6 bases). Germline-derived CDR1 and CDR2 are SNHLY and FYNNEI. Trimming left V 4 bases short and J 7 bases short, with 14 bases between. This CDR3 has 14 residues. CDR3 region: CASSVQGPSNEQFF. In nucleotides, the CDR3 is TGTGCCAGCAGTGTGCAGGGGCCCTCTAATGAGCAGTTCTTC. The full variable domain, completed using reference TRBV2 and TRBJ2-1, is EPEVTQTPSHQVTQMGQEVILRCVPISNHLYFYWYRQILGQKVEFLVSFYNNEISEKSEIFDDQFSVERPDGSNFTLKIRSTKLEDSAMYFCASSVQGPSNEQFFGPGTRLTVL.

This clone was counted between two and nine times. The chain is built from TRBV7-9 and TRBJ1-3, with D possibly being TRBD1 (6 bases). Germline V CDR1 and CDR2: SEHNR, FQNEAQ (reference sequence). The CDR3 is 15 amino acids. V lost 2 bases and J 4 bases, leaving 12 bases between the germline ends. This CDR3 is CASSLKGERGNTIYF. The DNA of the CDR3 is TGTGCCAGCAGCTTAAAGGGGGAAAGGGGAAACACCATATATTTT.

This clone came up once. The gene calls are TRBV18 and TRBJ2-7, with TRBD1 matching over 7 bases. CDR1 is KGHSH, CDR2 LQKENI, per germline. V shed 6 bases and J 3 bases; nucleotides not matched to a gene: 8. The CDR3 length is 14 residues. In DNA, the CDR3 is TGTGCCAGCTCGCCGCCGGGACAGAACTACGAGCAGTACTTC. As protein: CASSPPGQNYEQYF.

This clone came up once. This rearrangement joins TRBV6-5 to TRBJ1-6; D is perhaps TRBD1 (6 bases). Per the germline V gene, CDR1 is MNHEY and CDR2 is SVGAGI. The CDR3 is 14 residues long. Trimming shortened V by 6 bases and J by 7 bases, and 13 bases separated the two germline ends. The CDR3 DNA reads as TGTGCCAGCAGACGGACAGCTCCAAATTCACCCCTCCACTTT. Translating it yields CASRRTAPNSPLHF.

This chain links TRBV9 with TRBJ2-1; a weak D match, TRBD2 (5 bases). Looked up from germline, CDR1 is SGDLS and CDR2 is YYNGEE. CDR3 size: 15 residues. V lost 1 base and J 2 bases, leaving 10 bases between the germline ends. The CDR3 DNA reads as TGTGCCAGCAGCGTAACAGCTAGCCCCTACAATGAGCAGTTCTTC. It encodes CASSVTASPYNEQFF. Complete variable domain (other parts from reference TRBV9 and TRBJ2-1): DSGVTQTPKHLITATGQRVTLRCSPRSGDLSVYWYQQSLDQGLQFLIQYYNGEERAKGNILERFSAQQFPDLHSELNLSSLELGDSALYFCASSVTASPYNEQFFGPGTRLTVL.

This clone has only one observation. V usage is TRBV9 and J usage is TRBJ2-3; TRBD2 aligns across 10 bases. V gave up 0 bases and J gave up 6 bases; unmatched junction bases: 7. From germline, CDR1 is SGDLS and CDR2 YYNGEE. The CDR3 has 16 amino acids. The CDR3 coding sequence is TGTGCCAGCAGCGTAGAGAGCGGGAGGGCCACCGATACGCAGTATTTT. It specifies CASSVESGRATDTQYF.

The J gene is TRBJ2-2, the V gene TRBV2; 8 bases fit TRBD2. The length of the CDR3 is 15 residues. CDR1 is SNHLY and CDR2 is FYNNEI in the germline V gene. V was pared by 5 bases and J by 5 bases, with 7 bases of the junction left unmatched. The CDR3: CASSRQREITGELFF. The DNA of the CDR3 is TGTGCCAGCAGTAGACAGCGGGAGATAACCGGGGAGCTGTTTTTT.

Only a few counts were recorded for this clone. The chain employs TRBV5-6 and TRBJ2-7; no definite D call. Per the germline V gene, CDR1 is SGHDT and CDR2 is YYEEEE. V was clipped by 0 bases and J by 0 bases, with 4 bases between them. This CDR3 is 13 amino acids long. CDR3 sequence reads: CASSLGSSYEQYF. Written as DNA, the CDR3 is TGTGCCAGCAGCTTGGGCAGCTCCTACGAGCAGTACTTC.